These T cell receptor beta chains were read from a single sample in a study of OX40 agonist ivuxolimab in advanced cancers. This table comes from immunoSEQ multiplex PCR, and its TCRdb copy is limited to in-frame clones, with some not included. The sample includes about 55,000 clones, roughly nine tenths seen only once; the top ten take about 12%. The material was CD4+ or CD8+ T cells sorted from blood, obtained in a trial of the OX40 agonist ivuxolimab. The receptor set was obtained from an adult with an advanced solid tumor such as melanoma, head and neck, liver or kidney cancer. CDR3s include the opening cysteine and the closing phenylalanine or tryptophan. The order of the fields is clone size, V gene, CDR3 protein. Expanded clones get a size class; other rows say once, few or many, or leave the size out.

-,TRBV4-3,CASSVAGRPGETQYF
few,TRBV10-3,CAISPSWVAGNTEAFF
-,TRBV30,CAWRGGTRREGPKHEQFF
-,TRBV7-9,CASSLVGGIINEQFF
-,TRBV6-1,CASSVYRDHQETQYF
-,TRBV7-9,CASSPPRTLEGKLFF
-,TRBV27,CASSLVGLGEKLFF
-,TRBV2,CASRDTGNEKLFF
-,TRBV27,CASSPPDGGFNTEAFF
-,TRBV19,CASSTGTIYNEQFF
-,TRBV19,CASSGEATVPEAFF
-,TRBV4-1,CASSLTATAYNEQFF
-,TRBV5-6,CASSLGAGSEEQPQHF
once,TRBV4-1,CASGGTGYTGELFF
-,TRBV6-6,CASSQRSFPYEQYF
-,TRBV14,CASSQTGLGYTF
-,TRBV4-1,CASSQDYPTSDTQYF
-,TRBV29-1,CSVVLTGSYEQYF
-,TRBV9,CASSAGGGNYNSPLHF
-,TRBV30,CAWSGEGRATDTQYF
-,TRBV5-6,CASSLVDFDTQYF
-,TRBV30,CAWSVGTTYEQYF
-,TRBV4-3,CASSQGTGHTEAFF
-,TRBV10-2,CASSESRASIYNEQFF
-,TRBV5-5,CASSLDPGWYGYTF
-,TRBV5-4,CASSLGTGNGYTF
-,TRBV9,CASSVASRDTQYF
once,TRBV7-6,CASSLSRLAGVVTGELFF
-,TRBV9,CASSVGTGGFYGYTF